A single sample is the source of the 2 T cell receptor beta chains below, sequenced in a study of Graves' ophthalmopathy and Graves' hyperthyroidism. Amplified material comprised TCR beta CDR3 regions derived from RNA transcripts. HTBI primers served in a first-round RT-PCR, which a second-round multiplex PCR followed. TCRdb called the multiplex PCR reads again in MiXCR, with one record for every CDR3 protein. Among around 1.1 million distinct CDR3 sequences listed, about 38% were seen once. Sequenced sample: peripheral blood or thyroid tissue (not recorded which). These receptors were collected from an adult man with Graves' hyperthyroidism.

The genes are TRBV6-5 and TRBJ1-5; no definite D call. With 5 bases removed from V and 7 bases from J, the gap between germline ends came to 18 bases. CDR1 and CDR2 (germline): MNHEY, SVGAGI. This CDR3 contains 15 residues. The CDR3, as DNA: TGTGCCAGCAGTCTCCAAAGGGCCCAAGTACAGCCCCAGCATTTT. Amino acids: CASSLQRAQVQPQHF.

A note on this clonotype: A much larger clone sits a single nucleotide away, making a read error possible. The V and J genes are TRBV4-3 and TRBJ1-2; no firm D call. V lost 3 bases and J lost 3, with 17 bases in between. Germline-derived CDR1 and CDR2 are LGHNA and YSLEER. The CDR3 covers 16 residues. CDR3 coding DNA: TGCGCCAGCAGCCACTGGTCGGTCTCATCCCACTATGGCTACACCTTC. Residues: CASSHWSVSSHYGYTF.